What follows describes a single TCR beta chain. The record originates from a study of blood T cell repertoires in COVID-19. About the study: Sites in the United States, Italy and Spain provided acute and convalescent COVID-19 samples.

Unmatched junction bases numbered 9, after V lost 5 bases and J lost 7 bases. Germline loops: CDR1 SGHAT, CDR2 FQNNGV. This CDR3 is 16 amino acids long. Per the original data handling: Estimates of nucleated cell counts were drawn from the amplification of reference gene primers. The data were produced by immunoSEQ multiplex PCR, yet TCRdb's version contains in-frame clones alone and is incomplete. D and trimming were read from the DNA, whereas the V and J calls and clone size are those reported in that table. The sample has about 47,000 clones; about nine tenths are singletons. This receptor was obtained from a man aged 60-69 years with active COVID-19. This sequence joins TRBV11-2 and TRBJ2-7; 15 bases map to TRBD2. Sequenced material: peripheral blood. CDR3 nucleotide sequence: TGTGCCAGCAGCCGCCTCAGGACTAGCGGGAGGGGGGAGCAGTACTTC. Residues: CASSRLRTSGRGEQYF.